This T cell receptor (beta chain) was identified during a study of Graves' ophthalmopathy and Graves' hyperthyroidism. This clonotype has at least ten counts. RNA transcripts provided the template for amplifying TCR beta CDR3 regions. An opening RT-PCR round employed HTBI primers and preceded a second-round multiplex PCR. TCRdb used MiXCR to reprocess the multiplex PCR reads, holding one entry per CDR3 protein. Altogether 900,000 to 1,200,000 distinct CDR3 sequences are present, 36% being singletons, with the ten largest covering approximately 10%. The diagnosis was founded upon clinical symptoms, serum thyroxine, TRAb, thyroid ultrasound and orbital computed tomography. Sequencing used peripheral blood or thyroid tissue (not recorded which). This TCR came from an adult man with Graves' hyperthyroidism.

Here the CDR3 reads CASSLGLAGLSGELFF. The CDR3 DNA follows: TGTGCCAGCAGCTTGGGGCTAGCGGGACTTAGCGGGGAGCTGTTTTTT. This chain connects TRBV7-9 to TRBJ2-2; 9 bases align to TRBD2. CDR1 is SEHNR, CDR2 FQNEAQ, per germline (reference sequence). After removal of 3 bases from V and 7 bases from J, the junction contained 9 bases not matched to a gene. CDR3 length: 16 amino acids.